The 22 T cell receptor beta chains given below trace back to one sample, sequenced in a study of CD8 T cells in Susac syndrome. RNA totalling roughly 0.45 to 1 ug underwent reverse transcription with random hexamers. TCRdb recomputed calls from the immunoSEQ multiplex PCR reads with MiXCR, one row per CDR3 protein. The sample shows 300,000 or so distinct CDR3 sequences, about 90% of them seen only once. Sequencing input: CD4+ T cells from PBMCs. These TCRs come from a human donor with multiple sclerosis.

CDR3 DNA sequence: TGCAGCTCCCCCGCGGGCTCCTACAATGAGCAGTTCTTC. Translated, it gives CSSPAGSYNEQFF. This chain connects TRBV20-1 to TRBJ2-1, with D tentatively TRBD2 (5 bases). This CDR3 contains 13 residues. Germline CDR1 and CDR2: DFQATT and SNEGSKA (reference sequence).

The chain uses TRBV13 and TRBJ1-6; 8 positions agree with TRBD1. The CDR3 has 16 residues. After removal of 0 bases from V and 7 bases from J, the junction contained 5 bases not matched to a gene. CDR1 and CDR2 (germline): PRHDT, FYEKMQ (reference sequence). This CDR3 is CASSLGQGAGNSPLHF. The DNA of the CDR3 is TGTGCCAGCAGCTTAGGGCAGGGGGCTGGAAATTCACCCCTCCACTTT.

V usage is TRBV20-1 and J usage is TRBJ2-3; D is perhaps TRBD1 (9 bases). Trimming pared 1 base from V and 2 bases from J, leaving 19 bases between. The CDR3 has 17 residues. Germline V CDR1 and CDR2: DFQATT, SNEGSKA (reference sequence). The CDR3 DNA is TGCAGTGCTAGAGCCCCGGGGGGGGACAGGGACACAGATACGCAGTATTTT. Translation: CSARAPGGDRDTDTQYF.

This sequence joins TRBV7-2 and TRBJ2-7, with TRBD2 matching 9 bases. The CDR3 contains 15 residues. Germline V lookup: CDR1 SGHTA, CDR2 FQGNSA. V lost 5 bases and J lost 4; bases outside the gene matches: 9. CDR3 DNA sequence: TGTGCCAGCAGCCTCCCCGGACTAGCGACGTACGAGCAGTACTTC. It codes for CASSLPGLATYEQYF.

CDR3 in amino acids: CSVARGNTEAFF. CDR3 coding DNA: TGCAGCGTTGCTAGGGGCAACACTGAAGCTTTCTTT. This chain joins TRBV29-1 and TRBJ1-1, with D perhaps TRBD1 (5 bases). The V and J ends lost 4 bases and 2 bases respectively, with 8 bases between them. The germline CDR1 and CDR2 sequences are SQVTM and ANQGSEA. The CDR3 has 12 residues.

The rearrangement uses TRBV30 and TRBJ1-6; unclear D gene. The CDR3 length is 14 residues. Germline V gives CDR1 GTSNPN, CDR2 SVGIG (reference sequence). Trimming cost V 0 bases and J 4 bases, with 7 bases left between them. CDR3 amino acids: CAWSVAVYNSPLHF. CDR3 DNA sequence: TGTGCCTGGAGTGTAGCCGTGTATAATTCACCCCTCCACTTT.

The V and J genes are TRBV3-1 and TRBJ2-1; 13 bases line up with TRBD2. The J segment lost 8 bases and the V segment lost 4 bases, leaving 8 bases of the junction unmatched. The CDR3 consists of 16 residues. Germline V gives CDR1 LGHDT, CDR2 YNNKEL (reference sequence). Here the CDR3 DNA reads TGTGCCAGCAGCCGGACTAGCGGGAGCTTTACGGATGAGCAGTTCTTC. Translation gives CASSRTSGSFTDEQFF.

V gene TRBV12-1 combines with J gene TRBJ1-5; no DNA check was done on the table's D call, TRBD1. TRBV12-1 is tagged as a pseudogene. The length of the CDR3 is 16 residues. In nucleotides, the CDR3 is TGTGCCAGCAGCCTGCCCCCCGAAGGGAACAATCAGCCCCAGCATTTT. This gives the protein CASSLPPEGNNQPQHF.

The rearrangement joins TRBV6-1 to TRBJ1-1, with 7 bases aligning to TRBD1. Germline V gene lookup returns CDR1 MNHNS and CDR2 SASEGT. V lost 6 bases to trimming and J lost 5 bases; unmatched junction nucleotides: 6. This CDR3 region has 13 residues. The CDR3 DNA sequence: TGTGCCAGCAGACCCGACAGGGAAACTGAAGCTTTCTTT. Translating gives CASRPDRETEAFF.

The chain has TRBV5-4 and TRBJ2-3; D gene uncertain. CDR1 and CDR2 (germline): SGHNT, YYREEE (reference sequence). V dropped 0 bases and J dropped 4 bases, with 9 bases sitting between them. This CDR3 is 14 amino acids long. CDR3: CASSLGLRPDTQYF. The DNA of the CDR3 is TGTGCCAGCAGCTTGGGTTTACGCCCAGATACGCAGTATTTT.

The chain recombines TRBV30 with TRBJ1-2; D is undetermined. CDR1 is GTSNPN and CDR2 is SVGIG in the germline V gene (reference sequence). V was pared by 0 bases and J by 4 bases, with 6 bases between. This CDR3 region has 12 residues. CDR3 coding DNA: TGTGCCTGGAGTGTAAATAGCTATGGCTACACCTTC. Its protein is CAWSVNSYGYTF. Complete variable domain (other parts from reference TRBV30 and TRBJ1-2): SQTIHQWPATLVQPVGSPLSLECTVEGTSNPNLYWYRQAAGRGLQLLFYSVGIGQISSEVPQNLSASRPQDRQFILSSKKLLLSDSGFYLCAWSVNSYGYTFGSGTRLTVV.

The J gene is TRBJ2-3, the V gene TRBV25-1, with a weak D call TRBD1 (5 bases). V was trimmed by 5 bases and J by 4 bases, leaving 7 bases between them. CDR1 and CDR2 from the germline V gene are MGHDK and SYGVNS. CDR3 length: 12 amino acids. The CDR3 DNA follows: TGTGCCAGCAGTAAGGGGTCAGATACGCAGTATTTT. This gives the protein CASSKGSDTQYF.

The DNA for the CDR3 is TGTGCCAGCAGTTTAAAAGGCAGCTCAAAAGTCACTGAAGCTTTCTTT. It is translated as CASSLKGSSKVTEAFF. This chain uses TRBV28 with TRBJ1-1; unclear D gene. Germline V gene lookup returns CDR1 MDHEN and CDR2 SYDVKM. This CDR3 spans 16 amino acids. V lost 2 bases, J lost 4 bases, and 17 bases lay in between.

The chain employs TRBV25-1 and TRBJ2-5; no reliable D call. CDR1 and CDR2 (germline): MGHDK, SYGVNS. Trimming removed 5 bases at V and 0 bases at J, with 19 bases between. The CDR3 is made up of 17 amino acids. CDR3 sequence reads: CASSSNAEVVYQETQYF. The DNA for the CDR3 is TGTGCCAGCAGTTCGAATGCCGAGGTGGTGTACCAAGAGACCCAGTACTTC.

The rearrangement uses TRBV6-1 and TRBJ1-3, with D unresolved. The CDR3 spans 14 residues. Germline V gene sequence: CDR1 MNHNS, CDR2 SASEGT. V was trimmed by 6 bases and J by 4 bases, leaving 13 bases between them. The CDR3 loop is CASRQLQWGNTIYF. The DNA for the CDR3 is TGTGCCAGCAGACAACTCCAGTGGGGAAACACCATATATTTT.

This clonotype was recorded only once. V and J are TRBV6-5 and TRBJ2-5; 10 nucleotides line up with TRBD1. Losses at the gene ends were 4 bases for V and 6 bases for J; bases not matched to a gene: 8. CDR3 length equals 15 residues. Germline V lookup: CDR1 MNHEY, CDR2 SVGAGI. As DNA, the CDR3 is TGTGCCAGCAGTTGGGACAGGGGCGAGAGAAAGACCCAGTACTTC. This translates into CASSWDRGERKTQYF.

This clonotype is a singleton in its sample. The V gene is TRBV14, the J gene TRBJ2-7, with no clear D. The CDR3 length is 13 residues. Germline V gene lookup returns CDR1 SGHDN and CDR2 FVKESK. The ends were cut back, 3 bases at V and 1 base at J, with 7 bases in the middle. The CDR3 loop is CASSQAFSYEQYF. The DNA for the CDR3 is TGTGCCAGCAGCCAGGCATTTTCCTACGAGCAGTACTTC.

The chain has TRBV5-1 and TRBJ2-1; 12 nucleotides line up with TRBD2. Trimming cost V 1 base and J 1 base; bases outside gene matches: 3. The length of the CDR3 is 17 residues. Germline V CDR1 and CDR2: SGHRS, YFSETQ. As DNA, the CDR3 is TGCGCCAGCAGCTTGCCTCTAGCGGGAGGGTCCTACAATGAGCAGTTCTTC. Translating gives CASSLPLAGGSYNEQFF.

CDR3 loop: CASSITLGSYNQPQHF. In nucleotides, the CDR3 is TGTGCCAGTAGTATTACCCTTGGCAGTTACAATCAGCCCCAGCATTTT. J is TRBJ1-5 and V is TRBV19; D ambiguous. The CDR3 totals 16 residues. Germline V gene lookup returns CDR1 LNHDA and CDR2 SQIVND (reference sequence). The germline V and J ends were trimmed by 3 bases and 3 bases, with 15 bases remaining between them.

The gene calls are TRBV12-3 or TRBV12-4 and TRBJ1-1; D ambiguous. The CDR3 loop spans 13 amino acids. Trimming shortened V by 6 bases and J by 3 bases, and 11 bases separated the two germline ends. The CDR3 DNA is TGTGCCAGCAGCCAACAGAGTCACACTGAAGCTTTCTTT. Translating gives CASSQQSHTEAFF.

V gene TRBV6-2 or TRBV6-3 combines with J gene TRBJ1-5, with 7 nucleotides matching TRBD1. Germline-derived CDR1 and CDR2 are MNHEY and SVGEGT. The trim removed 6 bases at V and 7 bases at J, leaving 6 bases unmatched. CDR3 length: 13 amino acids. The CDR3 coding sequence is TGTGCCAGCAGCCCGACAGGGAGACAGCCCCAGCATTTT. It encodes CASSPTGRQPQHF.

This chain joins TRBV19 and TRBJ2-3; perhaps TRBD2 as D (6 bases). Deletions cut 1 base from V and 1 base from J, with 12 bases between. The germline V gene has CDR1 LNHDA and CDR2 SQIVND (reference sequence). This CDR3 is 16 amino acids long. CDR3 DNA sequence: TGTGCCAGTAGTATAGGAGGAGGCGGGGGCACAGATACGCAGTATTTT. Its protein product is CASSIGGGGGTDTQYF.